This passage covers 12 T cell receptor beta chains from one sample sequenced in a study of shared clonotypes between healthy human individuals. This table comes from immunoSEQ multiplex PCR, and its TCRdb copy is limited to in-frame clones, with some not included. The table has approximately 2.3 million clones, 90% to 95% seen once. Sample: naive CD4+ T cells from PBMCs. Subset meaning: CD45RA+ positively selected. These TCRs come from a man younger than 35 in good health. Some clones in this sample may be carry-over from other donors' samples.

V and J are TRBV21-1 and TRBJ1-5; TRBD1 reflects the table's D call only, with no check against the DNA. TRBV21-1 is deemed a pseudogene. This CDR3 contains 17 residues. Written as DNA, the CDR3 is TGTGCCAGCAAACCGCATACTCAGGGTCAAAGCAATCAGCCCCAGCATTTT. Its translation: CASKPHTQGQSNQPQHF.

The J gene is TRBJ1-2, the V gene TRBV6-5; 7 bases are a match to TRBD1. Germline CDR1 MNHEY, CDR2 SVGAGI. The CDR3 totals 13 residues. V dropped 3 bases and J dropped 6; count of bases not matched to a gene: 4. In DNA form, the CDR3 reads TGTGCCAGCAGTTATCAGGGGGTGGATGGCTACACCTTC. It encodes CASSYQGVDGYTF.

V is TRBV6-1 and J is TRBJ1-5; 9 nucleotides agree with TRBD1. V lost 6 bases to trimming and J lost 6 bases; unmatched junction nucleotides: 9. Germline loops: CDR1 MNHNS, CDR2 SASEGT. The CDR3 contains 15 residues. As DNA, the CDR3 is TGTGCCAGCAGCGAAACGGGACAGGGCGGTCAGCCCCAGCATTTT. This sequence encodes CASSETGQGGQPQHF.

This clone was counted between two and nine times. This sequence joins TRBV28 and TRBJ1-4, with D possibly matching TRBD1 (6 bases). V gave up 4 bases and J gave up 7 bases, with 10 bases separating them. The CDR3 contains 13 residues. Germline V gene data show CDR1 as MDHEN and CDR2 as SYDVKM. CDR3 amino acids: CASSSGQSEKLFF. The CDR3 DNA sequence: TGTGCCAGCAGTTCAGGACAGTCTGAAAAACTGTTTTTT.

The chain recombines TRBV7-3 with TRBJ2-1, with a possible D match to TRBD2 (6 bases). Trimming took 2 bases from V and 0 from J, leaving 11 bases between them. Germline V lookup: CDR1 SGHTA, CDR2 FQGTGA. This CDR3 contains 16 residues. The CDR3 nucleotides read TGTGCCAGCAGCTTATCTGGCGGGACCTCCTACAATGAGCAGTTCTTC. It is translated as CASSLSGGTSYNEQFF. Full variable domain (remainder filled in from reference TRBV7-3 and TRBJ2-1): GAGVSQTPSNKVTEKGKYVELRCDPISGHTALYWYRQSLGQGPEFLIYFQGTGAADDSGLPNDRFFAVRPEGSVSTLKIQRTERGDSAVYLCASSLSGGTSYNEQFFGPGTRLTVL.

This chain joins TRBV6-6 and TRBJ2-7, with 7 bases aligning to TRBD1. In germline, CDR1 is MNHNY, CDR2 SVGAGI (reference sequence). The V segment lost 6 bases and the J segment 0 bases; nucleotides outside the gene matches: 5. The CDR3 is 14 amino acids. CDR3 nucleotides: TGTGCCAGCAGAGAGGACAGGAGCTCCTACGAGCAGTACTTC. Translation: CASREDRSSYEQYF.

V and J are TRBV7-2 and TRBJ2-1, with 12 bases lining up with TRBD2. This CDR3 is built from 15 residues. The V and J ends lost 5 bases and 5 bases, in that order; junction bases with no gene match: 4. Germline CDR1 and CDR2: SGHTA and FQGNSA. CDR3 residues: CASSVLAGGHNEQFF. Here the CDR3 DNA reads TGTGCCAGCAGCGTACTAGCGGGAGGACACAATGAGCAGTTCTTC.

The CDR3 protein is CASSRPRETVSSGANVLTF. The CDR3 coding sequence is TGTGCCAGCAGCCGCCCCAGGGAGACAGTTTCCTCTGGGGCCAACGTCCTGACTTTC. The chain has TRBV21-1 and TRBJ2-6. TRBV21-1 is termed a pseudogene. This CDR3 is built from 19 residues.

This chain uses TRBV30 with TRBJ1-2; 7 bases align to TRBD1. Germline-derived CDR1 and CDR2 are GTSNPN and SVGIG (reference sequence). Losses at the gene ends were 2 bases for V and 2 bases for J; bases not matched to a gene: 23. The CDR3 has 20 residues. This chain's CDR3 is CAWSKRGRSMDPHLNYGYTF. The CDR3 DNA reads as TGTGCCTGGAGTAAAAGGGGGCGGTCAATGGATCCCCACTTAAACTATGGCTACACCTTC.

The chain uses TRBV5-8 and TRBJ1-5; D remains unclear. From germline, CDR1 is SGHTS and CDR2 YDEGEE. The CDR3 runs to 16 residues. V lost 0 bases and J 2 bases, leaving 12 bases between the germline ends. The CDR3 is CASSLAIGVGNQPQHF. CDR3 in DNA: TGTGCCAGCAGCTTGGCCATAGGCGTGGGCAATCAGCCCCAGCATTTT.

The V call is TRBV18, the J call TRBJ1-4; D perhaps matches TRBD1 (5 bases). V was trimmed by 6 bases and J by 8 bases, leaving 13 bases between them. This CDR3 contains 13 residues. The germline V gene encodes CDR1 KGHSH and CDR2 LQKENI. As DNA, the CDR3 is TGTGCCAGCTCCCCAGACGGGGGAGAAAAACTGTTTTTT. It specifies CASSPDGGEKLFF.

This chain connects TRBV30 to TRBJ2-1; perhaps TRBD2 as D (6 bases). V lost 1 base and J lost 5, with 12 bases in between. The CDR3 extends over 14 amino acids. Germline V gene sequence: CDR1 GTSNPN, CDR2 SVGIG (reference sequence). CDR3 DNA: TGTGCCTGGAGTGAGTGGGAGGAGCACAATGAGCAGTTCTTC. Its translation: CAWSEWEEHNEQFF.